The 3 T cell receptor beta chains below were found in one sample sequenced in a study of blood T cell repertoires in COVID-19. TCRdb's copy holds only in-frame clones and misses some; the assay was immunoSEQ multiplex PCR. There are 200,000 to 250,000 clones in the sample; 88% occur only once, and under 15% lies in the top ten. Sequencing was carried out using PBMCs or T cells enriched from blood (not recorded which). These TCRs come from a woman in her forties or fifties with acute COVID-19.

The chain recombines TRBV7-2 with TRBJ2-1; no clear D. Trimming removed 3 bases at V and 4 bases at J, with 4 bases between. This CDR3 has 12 amino acids. The germline V gene has CDR1 SGHTA and CDR2 FQGNSA. The CDR3 nucleotides are TGTGCCAGCAGCTTTGAGTACAATGAGCAGTTCTTC. It translates to CASSFEYNEQFF.

The rearrangement uses TRBV30 and TRBJ1-2; 11 nucleotides align to TRBD1. The CDR3 has 15 residues. Looked up from germline, CDR1 is GTSNPN and CDR2 is SVGIG (reference sequence). Germline trimming cut 1 base from V and 3 bases from J; bases unmatched to any gene: 4. In DNA, the CDR3 is TGTGCCTGGAGTGAGGGACAGGGGGTTGACTATGGCTACACCTTC. Translating gives CAWSEGQGVDYGYTF.

The V gene is TRBV6-5, the J gene TRBJ1-1; weak D call: TRBD1 (6 bases). CDR1 is MNHEY, CDR2 SVGAGI, per germline. The CDR3 is 14 residues long. Trimming cost V 6 bases and J 1 base, with 12 bases left between them. The CDR3 DNA reads TGTGCCAGCAGGAAGACAGGAAAGAACACTGAAGCTTTCTTT. Amino acid sequence: CASRKTGKNTEAFF.